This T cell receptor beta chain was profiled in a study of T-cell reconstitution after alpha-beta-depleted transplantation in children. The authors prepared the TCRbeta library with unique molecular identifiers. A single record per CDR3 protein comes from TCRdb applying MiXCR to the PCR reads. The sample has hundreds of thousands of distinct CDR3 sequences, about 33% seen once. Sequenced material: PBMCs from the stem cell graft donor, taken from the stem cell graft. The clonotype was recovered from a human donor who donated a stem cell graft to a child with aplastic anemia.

CDR3 residues: CASSESGADRREETQYF. In DNA form, the CDR3 reads TGCGCCAGCAGTGAGTCGGGGGCAGACAGGAGGGAAGAGACCCAGTACTTC. The V call is TRBV10-2, the J call TRBJ2-5; D may match TRBD1 or TRBD2 (6 bases each). Trimming cost V 0 bases and J 3 bases, with 17 bases left between them. This CDR3 contains 17 residues. Germline V CDR1 and CDR2: WSHSY, SAAADI.